This TCR beta chain was profiled in a study of T cell repertoires in cytomegalovirus infection (dated by TCRdb to about 2019). Turning to the overall study: Donor HLA type was relevant to the analysis, because carriage of CMV infection together with the matching HLA type was indicated by public TCR beta signatures. Study-wide findings and limitations: The ex vivo response was dominated by HLA-C-restricted CMV-specific TCR beta clonotypes, which also provided the single most frequent clonotype in two of eight donors. In both this cohort and an independent cohort of a few hundred donors, the cumulative frequency of public TCR beta family members distinguished carriers of CMV infection plus the relevant HLA type.

Sequencing used an Illumina HiSeq 1500. TCRdb reprocessing: public reads trimmed at Q25 with fastp, clones called with MiXCR, in-frame beta chains kept. Duplicate CDR3 protein sequences are folded into a single record with the most common DNA and genes. This sample holds tens of thousands of distinct CDR3 sequences; just under 4% were observed only once. Jointly, the top ten make up around 22% of the sample. The CDR1 and CDR2 encoded by the germline V gene are SGHTA and FQGNSA. The CDR3 goes from the cysteine to the phenylalanine over 16 residues. The CDR3 DNA has 48 bases and is translated from base 1. V is reduced by 0 bases and J by 1 base, leaving a spacing of 10 bases between them. This clonotype was seen many times. Its antigen is not yet known. It has no much larger one-base neighbor in the sample; base qualities were not kept.

The sequence was collected from a human donor in good health (CMV status not recorded). Some clones in this sample may be carry-over from other donors' samples. The sample taken for sequencing was PBMCs. The rearrangement combines TRBV7-2 with TRBJ1-5; TRBD1 is perhaps the D gene, given 6 matching bases. This receptor carries the CDR3 CASSLAPGASNQPQHF. The nucleotide sequence reads as follows: TGTGCCAGCAGCTTAGCGCCGGGGGCCAGCAATCAGCCCCAGCATTTT.